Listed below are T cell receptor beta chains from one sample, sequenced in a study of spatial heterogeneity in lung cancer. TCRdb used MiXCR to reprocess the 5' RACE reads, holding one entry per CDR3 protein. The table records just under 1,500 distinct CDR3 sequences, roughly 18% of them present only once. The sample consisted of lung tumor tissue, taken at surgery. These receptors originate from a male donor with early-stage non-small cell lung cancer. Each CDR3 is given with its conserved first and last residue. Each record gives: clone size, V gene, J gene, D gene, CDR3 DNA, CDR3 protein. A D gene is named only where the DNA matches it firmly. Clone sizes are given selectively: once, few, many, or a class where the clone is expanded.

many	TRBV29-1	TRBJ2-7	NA	TGCAGCGTGCAAGGGGGAGTCGGTTACGAGCAGTACTTC	CSVQGGVGYEQYF
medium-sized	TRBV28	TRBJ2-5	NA	TGTGCCAGCAGTCCGGGGGACCGTCCCGAGACCCAGTACTTC	CASSPGDRPETQYF
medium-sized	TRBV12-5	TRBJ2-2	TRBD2	TGTGCTAGTGGTTTGTTGACTAGCGGGAGCGGGGAGCTGTTTTTT	CASGLLTSGSGELFF
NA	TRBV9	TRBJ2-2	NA	TGTGCCAGCAGCTCTAGTGACGGGAACACCGGGGAGCTGTTTTTT	CASSSSDGNTGELFF
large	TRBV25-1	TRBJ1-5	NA	TGTGCCAGCAGTACCGGGGGCAGCCAGCCCCAGCATTTT	CASSTGGSQPQHF
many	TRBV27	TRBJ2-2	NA	TGTGCCAGCAGTTTATCGCTCTGGGGGGAGCTGTTTTTT	CASSLSLWGELFF
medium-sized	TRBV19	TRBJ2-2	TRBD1	TGTGCCAGTAGTACGAGGACAGGGGGCCGACCCGGGGAGCTGTTTTTT	CASSTRTGGRPGELFF
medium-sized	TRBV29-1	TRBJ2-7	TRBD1	TGCAGCGCCGACTATGGACAGGGCGAGTACTTC	CSADYGQGEYF
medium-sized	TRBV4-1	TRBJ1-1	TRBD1	TGCGCCAGCAGCCCGACCCGGGACAGGTATGAAGCTTTCTTT	CASSPTRDRYEAFF
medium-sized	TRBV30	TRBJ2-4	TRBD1	TGTGCCTGGACCCCCGGGACAGGGACCCAAAACATTCAGTACTTC	CAWTPGTGTQNIQYF
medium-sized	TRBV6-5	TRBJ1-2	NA	TGTGCCAGCACCCTTCAGGGAGGCTATGGCTACACCTTC	CASTLQGGYGYTF
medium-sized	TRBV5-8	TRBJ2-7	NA	TGTGCCAGCAACGGCCGGGACGGATCCTACGAGCAGTACTTC	CASNGRDGSYEQYF
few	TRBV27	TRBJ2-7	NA	TGTGCCAGCAGTCCGGGCTCCTACGAGCAGTACTTC	CASSPGSYEQYF
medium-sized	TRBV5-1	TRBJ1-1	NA	TGCGCCAGCAGTTCAGTCAACACTGAAGCTTTCTTT	CASSSVNTEAFF
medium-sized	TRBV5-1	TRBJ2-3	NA	TGCGCCAGCAGCTCCCAGAACACAGATACGCAGTATTTT	CASSSQNTDTQYF
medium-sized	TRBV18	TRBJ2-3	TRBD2	TGTGCCAGCTCACCGAGCGGGGGGGCAGATACGCAGTATTTT	CASSPSGGADTQYF
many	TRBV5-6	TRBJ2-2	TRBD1	TGTGCCAGCAGCTCTGATGGAAAGGGGGCTGGCGGGGAGCTGTTTTTT	CASSSDGKGAGGELFF
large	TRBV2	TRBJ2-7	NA	TGTGCCAGCAGTGAGACACGATCACGAGGACACGAGCAGTACTTC	CASSETRSRGHEQYF
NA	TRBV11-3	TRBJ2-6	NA	TGTGCCAGCAGCTCAGGGACATTTAGCTCTGGGGCCAACGTCCTGATTTTC	CASSSGTFSSGANVLIF
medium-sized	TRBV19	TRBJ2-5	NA	TGTGCCAGTAGGGACCGCCAAGAGACCCAGTACTTC	CASRDRQETQYF